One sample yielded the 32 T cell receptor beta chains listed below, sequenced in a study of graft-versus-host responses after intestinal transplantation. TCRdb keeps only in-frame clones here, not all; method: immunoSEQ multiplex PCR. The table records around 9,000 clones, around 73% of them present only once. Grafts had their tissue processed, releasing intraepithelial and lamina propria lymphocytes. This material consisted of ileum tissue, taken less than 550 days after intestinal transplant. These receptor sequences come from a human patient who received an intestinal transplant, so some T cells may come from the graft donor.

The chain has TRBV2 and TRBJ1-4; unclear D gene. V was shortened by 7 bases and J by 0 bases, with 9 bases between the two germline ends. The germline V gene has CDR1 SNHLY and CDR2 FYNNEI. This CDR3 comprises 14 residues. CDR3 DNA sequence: TGTGCCAGCAAGGGAAGTGCAACTAATGAAAAACTGTTTTTT. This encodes CASKGSATNEKLFF.

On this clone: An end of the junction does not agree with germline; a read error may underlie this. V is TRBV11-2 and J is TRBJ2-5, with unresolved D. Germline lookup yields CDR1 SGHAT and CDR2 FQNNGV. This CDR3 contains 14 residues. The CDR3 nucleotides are TGTGCCAACAGCTTAGTTGGGTCATGGGAGACCCAGTACTTC. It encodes CANSLVGSWETQYF.

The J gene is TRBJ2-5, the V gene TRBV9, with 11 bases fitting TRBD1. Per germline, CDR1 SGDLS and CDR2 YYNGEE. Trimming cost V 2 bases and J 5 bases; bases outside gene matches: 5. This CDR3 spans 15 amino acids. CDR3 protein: CASSVLDRGQETQYF. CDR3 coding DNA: TGTGCCAGCAGCGTTCTGGACAGGGGGCAGGAGACCCAGTACTTC.

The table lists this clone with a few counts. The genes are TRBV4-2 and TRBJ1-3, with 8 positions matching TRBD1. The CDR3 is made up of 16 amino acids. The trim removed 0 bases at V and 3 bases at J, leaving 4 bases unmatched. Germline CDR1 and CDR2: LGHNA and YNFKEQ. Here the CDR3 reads CASSQDGQGSGNTIYF. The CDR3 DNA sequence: TGTGCCAGCAGCCAAGACGGACAGGGCAGTGGAAACACCATATATTTT.

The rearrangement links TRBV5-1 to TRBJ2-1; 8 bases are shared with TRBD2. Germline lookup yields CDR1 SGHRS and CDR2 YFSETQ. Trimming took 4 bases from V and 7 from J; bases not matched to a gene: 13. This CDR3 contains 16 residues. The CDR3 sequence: CASSGPGTSSRNEQFF. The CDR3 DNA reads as TGCGCCAGCAGCGGACCCGGGACTAGTTCGCGGAATGAGCAGTTCTTC.

The CDR3 DNA reads TGTGCCAGTTCGCGGACAGGGAAAATCGCCTGGGGGGGCTACACCTTC. This translates into CASSRTGKIAWGGYTF. V and J are TRBV19 and TRBJ1-2; 8 bases are a match to TRBD1. The CDR3 extends over 16 amino acids. From germline, CDR1 is LNHDA and CDR2 SQIVND (reference sequence). Losses at the gene ends were 8 bases for V and 8 bases for J; bases not matched to a gene: 19.

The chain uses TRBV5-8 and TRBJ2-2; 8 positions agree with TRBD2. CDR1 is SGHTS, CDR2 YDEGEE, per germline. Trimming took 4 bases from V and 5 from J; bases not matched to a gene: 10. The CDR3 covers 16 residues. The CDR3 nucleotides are TGTGCCAGCAGCCCGGGGCGCGGGGGGCGAACCGGGGAGCTGTTTTTT. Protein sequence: CASSPGRGGRTGELFF. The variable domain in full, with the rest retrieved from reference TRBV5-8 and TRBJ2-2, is EAGVTQSPTHLIKTRGQQATLRCSPISGHTSVYWYQQALGLGLQFLLWYDEGEERNRGNFPPRFSGRQFPNYSSELNVNALELEDSALYLCASSPGRGGRTGELFFGEGSRLTVL.

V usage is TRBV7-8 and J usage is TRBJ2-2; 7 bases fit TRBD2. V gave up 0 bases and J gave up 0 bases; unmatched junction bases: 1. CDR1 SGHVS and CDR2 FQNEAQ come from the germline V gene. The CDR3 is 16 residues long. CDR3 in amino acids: CASSLASGTNTGELFF. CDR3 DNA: TGTGCCAGCAGCTTAGCGAGCGGGACGAACACCGGGGAGCTGTTTTTT. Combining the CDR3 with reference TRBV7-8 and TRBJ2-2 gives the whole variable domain GAGVSQSPRYKVAKRGQDVALRCDPISGHVSLFWYQQALGQGPEFLTYFQNEAQLDKSGLPSDRFFAERPEGSVSTLKIQRTQQEDSAVYLCASSLASGTNTGELFFGEGSRLTVL.

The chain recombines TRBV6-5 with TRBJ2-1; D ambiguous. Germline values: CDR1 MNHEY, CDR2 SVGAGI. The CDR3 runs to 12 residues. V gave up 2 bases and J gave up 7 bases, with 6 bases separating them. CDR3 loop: CASSYGRNEQFF. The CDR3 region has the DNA TGTGCCAGCAGTTACGGCAGAAATGAGCAGTTCTTC.

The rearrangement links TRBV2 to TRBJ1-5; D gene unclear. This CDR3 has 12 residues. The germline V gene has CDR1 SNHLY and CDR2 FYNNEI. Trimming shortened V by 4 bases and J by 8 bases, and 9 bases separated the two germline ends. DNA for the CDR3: TGTGCCAGCAGTGCCGAGGCTAAGCCCCAGCATTTT. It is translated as CASSAEAKPQHF.

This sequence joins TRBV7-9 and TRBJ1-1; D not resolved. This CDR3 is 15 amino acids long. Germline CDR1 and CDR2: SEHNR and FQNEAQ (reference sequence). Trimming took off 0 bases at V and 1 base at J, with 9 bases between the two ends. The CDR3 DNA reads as TGTGCCAGCAGCTTAGCGAGGGTCTCGAACACTGAAGCTTTCTTT. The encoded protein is CASSLARVSNTEAFF.

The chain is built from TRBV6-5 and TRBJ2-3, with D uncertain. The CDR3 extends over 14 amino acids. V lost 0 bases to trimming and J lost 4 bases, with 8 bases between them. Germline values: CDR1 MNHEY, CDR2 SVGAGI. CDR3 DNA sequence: TGTGCCAGCAGTTACTCGATTCCGCCAGATACGCAGTATTTT. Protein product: CASSYSIPPDTQYF.

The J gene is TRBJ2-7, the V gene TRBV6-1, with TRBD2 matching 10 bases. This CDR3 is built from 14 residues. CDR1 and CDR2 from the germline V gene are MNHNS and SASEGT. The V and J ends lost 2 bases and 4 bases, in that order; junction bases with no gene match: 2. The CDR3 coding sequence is TGTGCCAGCAGTGAACCACTAGCGGGATACGAGCAGTACTTC. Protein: CASSEPLAGYEQYF.

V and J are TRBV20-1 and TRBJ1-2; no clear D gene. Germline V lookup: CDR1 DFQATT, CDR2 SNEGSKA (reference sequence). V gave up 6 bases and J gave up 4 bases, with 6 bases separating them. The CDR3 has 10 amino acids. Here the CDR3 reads CSADRYGYTF. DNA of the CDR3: TGCAGTGCCGACCGCTATGGCTACACCTTC.

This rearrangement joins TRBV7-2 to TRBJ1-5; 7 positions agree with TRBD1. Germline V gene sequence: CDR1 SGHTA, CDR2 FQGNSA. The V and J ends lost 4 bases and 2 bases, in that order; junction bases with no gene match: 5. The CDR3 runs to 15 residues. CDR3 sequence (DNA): TGTGCCAGCAGCTCAGGGGGGGGTCGCAATCAGCCCCAGCATTTT. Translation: CASSSGGGRNQPQHF. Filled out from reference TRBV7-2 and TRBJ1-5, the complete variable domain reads GAGVSQSPSNKVTEKGKDVELRCDPISGHTALYWYRQSLGQGLEFLIYFQGNSAPDKSGLPSDRFSAERTGGSVSTLTIQRTQQEDSAVYLCASSSGGGRNQPQHFGDGTRLSIL.

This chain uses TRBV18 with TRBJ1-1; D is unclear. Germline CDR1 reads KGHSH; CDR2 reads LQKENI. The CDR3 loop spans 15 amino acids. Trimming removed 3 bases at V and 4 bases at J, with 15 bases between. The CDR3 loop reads CASSPQGRDGTEAFF. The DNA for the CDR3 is TGTGCCAGCTCACCCCAAGGGCGGGATGGCACTGAAGCTTTCTTT.

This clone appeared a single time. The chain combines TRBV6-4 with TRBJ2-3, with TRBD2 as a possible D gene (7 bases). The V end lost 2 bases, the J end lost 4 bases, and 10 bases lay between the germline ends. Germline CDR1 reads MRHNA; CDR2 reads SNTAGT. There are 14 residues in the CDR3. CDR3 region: CASSDGGAADTQYF. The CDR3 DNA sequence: TGTGCCAGCAGTGACGGGGGGGCCGCAGATACGCAGTATTTT.

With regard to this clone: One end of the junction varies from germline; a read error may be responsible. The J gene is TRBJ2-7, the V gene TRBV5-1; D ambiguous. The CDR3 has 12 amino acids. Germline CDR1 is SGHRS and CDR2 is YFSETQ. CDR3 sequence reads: CASSLSSCEQYF. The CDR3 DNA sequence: TGCGCCAGCAGCTTAAGCTCCTGCGAGCAGTACTTC.

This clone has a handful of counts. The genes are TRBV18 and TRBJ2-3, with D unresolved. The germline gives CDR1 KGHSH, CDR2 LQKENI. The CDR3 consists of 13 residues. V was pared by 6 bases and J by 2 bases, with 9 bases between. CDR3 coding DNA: TGTGCCAGCTCCCTAGGACCCACAGATACGCAGTATTTT. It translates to CASSLGPTDTQYF.

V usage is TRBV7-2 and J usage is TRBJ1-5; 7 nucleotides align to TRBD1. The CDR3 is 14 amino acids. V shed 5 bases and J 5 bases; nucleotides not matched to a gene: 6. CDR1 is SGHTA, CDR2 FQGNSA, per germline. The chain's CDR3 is CASSPRQGHQPQHF. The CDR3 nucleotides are TGTGCCAGCAGCCCGAGACAGGGACATCAGCCCCAGCATTTT.

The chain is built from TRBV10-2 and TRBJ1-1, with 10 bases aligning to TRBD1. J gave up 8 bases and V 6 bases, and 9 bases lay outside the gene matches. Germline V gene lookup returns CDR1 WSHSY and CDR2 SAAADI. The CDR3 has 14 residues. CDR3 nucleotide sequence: TGCGCCAGCAGGGCCGGGACAGGGGTTAGGGAAGCTTTCTTT. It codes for CASRAGTGVREAFF.

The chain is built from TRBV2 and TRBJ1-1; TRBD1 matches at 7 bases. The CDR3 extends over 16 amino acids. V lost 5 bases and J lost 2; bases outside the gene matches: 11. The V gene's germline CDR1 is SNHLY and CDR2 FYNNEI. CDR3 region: CASSTPPGQRNTEAFF. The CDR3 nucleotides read TGTGCCAGCAGTACACCTCCGGGACAGAGAAACACTGAAGCTTTCTTT.

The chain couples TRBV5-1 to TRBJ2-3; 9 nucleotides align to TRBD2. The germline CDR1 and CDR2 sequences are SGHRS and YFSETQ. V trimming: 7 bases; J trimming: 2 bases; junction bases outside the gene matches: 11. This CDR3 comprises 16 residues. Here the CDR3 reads CASSPFGTSNTDTQYF. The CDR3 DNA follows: TGCGCCAGCTCCCCCTTCGGGACTAGCAACACAGATACGCAGTATTTT.

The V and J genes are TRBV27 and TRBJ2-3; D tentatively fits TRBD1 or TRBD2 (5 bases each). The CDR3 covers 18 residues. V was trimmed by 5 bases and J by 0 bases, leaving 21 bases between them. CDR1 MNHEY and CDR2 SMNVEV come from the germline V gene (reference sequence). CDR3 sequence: CASSPRGDHQYSTDTQYF. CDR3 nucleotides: TGTGCCAGCAGTCCCAGAGGGGACCACCAATACAGCACAGATACGCAGTATTTT.

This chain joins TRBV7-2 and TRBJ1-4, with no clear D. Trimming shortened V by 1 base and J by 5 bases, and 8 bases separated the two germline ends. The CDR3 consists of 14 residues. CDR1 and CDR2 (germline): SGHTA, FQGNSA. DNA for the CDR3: TGTGCCAGCAGCTTAGGGACGGCAAATGAAAAACTGTTTTTT. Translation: CASSLGTANEKLFF.

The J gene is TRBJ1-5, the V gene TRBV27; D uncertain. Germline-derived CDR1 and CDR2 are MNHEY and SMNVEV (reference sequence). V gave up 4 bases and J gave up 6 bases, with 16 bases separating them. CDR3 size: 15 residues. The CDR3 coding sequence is TGTGCCAGCAGTTCTGTCCGGACCGGGCTTCAGCCCCAGCATTTT. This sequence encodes CASSSVRTGLQPQHF.

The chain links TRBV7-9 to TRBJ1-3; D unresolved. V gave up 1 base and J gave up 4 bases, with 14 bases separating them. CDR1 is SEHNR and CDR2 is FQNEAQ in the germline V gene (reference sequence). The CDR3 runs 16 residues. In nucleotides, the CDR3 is TGTGCCAGCAGCTTAGTCTTTCCGGCGTTCGGAAACACCATATATTTT. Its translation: CASSLVFPAFGNTIYF.

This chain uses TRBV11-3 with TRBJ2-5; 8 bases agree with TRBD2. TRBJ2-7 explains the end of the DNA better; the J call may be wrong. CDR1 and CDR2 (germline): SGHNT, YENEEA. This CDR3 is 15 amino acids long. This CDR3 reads CASRSGTRRPYEQYF. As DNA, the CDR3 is TGTGCCAGCAGGTCCGGGACTAGGAGACCTTACGAGCAGTACTTC.

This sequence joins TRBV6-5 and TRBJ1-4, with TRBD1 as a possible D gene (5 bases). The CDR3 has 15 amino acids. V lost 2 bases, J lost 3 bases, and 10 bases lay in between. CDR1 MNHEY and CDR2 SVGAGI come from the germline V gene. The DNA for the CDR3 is TGTGCCAGCAGTTACCTCAGGGCCCCTAATGAAAAACTGTTTTTT. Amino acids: CASSYLRAPNEKLFF.

CDR3 region: CASSGGGPSTDTQYF. In DNA, the CDR3 is TGCGCCAGCAGTGGAGGAGGGCCTAGCACAGATACGCAGTATTTT. The J gene is TRBJ2-3, the V gene TRBV10-1; maybe TRBD2 (6 bases). The CDR3 spans 15 residues. Germline lookup yields CDR1 WNHNN and CDR2 SYGVQD (reference sequence). Trimming shortened V by 4 bases and J by 0 bases, and 11 bases separated the two germline ends.

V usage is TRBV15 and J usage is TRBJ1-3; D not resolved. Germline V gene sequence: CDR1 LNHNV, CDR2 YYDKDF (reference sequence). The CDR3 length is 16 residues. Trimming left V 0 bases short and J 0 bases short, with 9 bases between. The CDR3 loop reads CATSREWGGSGNTIYF. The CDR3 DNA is TGTGCCACCAGCAGAGAATGGGGAGGCTCTGGAAACACCATATATTTT.

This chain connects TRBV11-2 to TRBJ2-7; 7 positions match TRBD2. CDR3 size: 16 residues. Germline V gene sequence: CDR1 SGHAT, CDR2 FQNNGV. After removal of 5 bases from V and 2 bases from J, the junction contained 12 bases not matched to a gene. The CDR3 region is CASSRTLADRTYEQYF. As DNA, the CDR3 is TGTGCCAGCAGCCGTACGCTAGCGGACCGAACCTACGAGCAGTACTTC.